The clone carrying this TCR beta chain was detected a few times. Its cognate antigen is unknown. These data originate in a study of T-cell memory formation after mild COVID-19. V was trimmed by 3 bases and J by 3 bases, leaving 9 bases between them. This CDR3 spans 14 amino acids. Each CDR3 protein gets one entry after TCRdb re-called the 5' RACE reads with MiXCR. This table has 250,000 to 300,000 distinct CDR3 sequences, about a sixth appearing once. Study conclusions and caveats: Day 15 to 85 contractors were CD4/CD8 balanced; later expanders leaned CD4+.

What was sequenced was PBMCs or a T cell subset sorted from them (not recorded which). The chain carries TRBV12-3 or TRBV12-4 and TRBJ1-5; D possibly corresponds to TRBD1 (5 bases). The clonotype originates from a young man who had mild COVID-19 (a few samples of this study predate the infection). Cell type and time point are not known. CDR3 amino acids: CASSFGGPNQPQHF. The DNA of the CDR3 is TGTGCCAGCAGTTTCGGGGGACCCAATCAGCCCCAGCATTTT.